These T cell receptor beta chains were read from a single sample in a study of blood T cells in healthy people across ages. TCRdb ran MiXCR on the 5' RACE reads and lists one entry per CDR3 protein. The sample holds 1.5 million to 2 million distinct CDR3 sequences, 28% seen once. Sequencing input: blood. Receptors were obtained from a woman aged 25 to 39 in good health. Both conserved end residues are part of each CDR3. A D gene is named only where the DNA matches it firmly. Some rows have no size entry. The others give once, few or many, or a class for an expanded clone.

cdr3_aa	cdr3_nt	cdr3_length	d_call	clone_size	v_call	j_call
CASGSGGLSNEQFF	TGTGCCAGCGGCAGCGGGGGCCTAAGCAATGAGCAGTTCTTC	14	TRBD2	NA	TRBV12-3/TRBV12-4	TRBJ2-1
CASSPGGAQSDTQYF	TGTGCCAGCAGTCCGGGGGGGGCGCAGTCAGATACGCAGTATTTT	15	TRBD2	NA	TRBV27	TRBJ2-3
CASSPRLAGGPYEQFF	TGTGCCAGCAGCCCCCGTTTAGCGGGAGGGCCCTATGAGCAGTTCTTC	16	TRBD2	NA	TRBV7-2	TRBJ2-1
CASSYSLTRGINYGYTF	TGTGCCAGCAGTTACTCCCTTACGAGGGGAATTAACTATGGCTACACCTTC	17	NA	NA	TRBV6-5	TRBJ1-2
CSARENRGQAGYTF	TGCAGTGCTAGAGAGAACAGGGGCCAAGCGGGCTACACCTTC	14	TRBD1	NA	TRBV20-1	TRBJ1-2
CASSPRTSSSYNEQFF	TGTGCCAGCAGCCCGAGGACCTCCAGCTCCTACAATGAGCAGTTCTTC	16	NA	few	TRBV12-3/TRBV12-4	TRBJ2-1
CAISTGGPYEQYF	TGTGCCATCAGTACGGGAGGGCCGTACGAGCAGTACTTC	13	TRBD2	many	TRBV10-3	TRBJ2-7
CAISEYGADNEQFF	TGTGCCATCAGTGAGTACGGGGCCGACAATGAGCAGTTCTTC	14	NA	many	TRBV10-3	TRBJ2-1
CASSLEVADRTKTQYF	TGTGCCAGCAGCTTGGAGGTAGCGGATAGGACTAAGACCCAGTACTTC	16	NA	NA	TRBV5-4	TRBJ2-5
CASSLNGRGADTQYF	TGTGCCAGCAGCTTGAACGGGAGAGGCGCAGATACGCAGTATTTT	15	NA	NA	TRBV5-6	TRBJ2-3
CASSSSARETQYF	TGTGCCAGCAGTTCCTCTGCTAGGGAGACCCAGTACTTC	13	NA	many	TRBV28	TRBJ2-5
CSAPNRLAGYNEQFF	TGCAGTGCTCCAAACCGACTAGCGGGCTACAATGAGCAGTTCTTC	15	TRBD2	few	TRBV20-1	TRBJ2-1
CASSFGGTGGEEQFF	TGCGCCAGCAGCTTCGGCGGGACAGGGGGAGAGGAGCAGTTCTTC	15	TRBD1	many	TRBV5-1	TRBJ2-1
CASRPQSYEQYF	TGTGCCAGCAGACCCCAGAGCTACGAGCAGTACTTC	12	NA	few	TRBV2	TRBJ2-7
CASKANVLRLVGGSTDTQYF	TGTGCCAGCAAGGCAAACGTACTGAGACTAGTGGGGGGGAGCACAGATACGCAGTATTTT	20	TRBD2	few	TRBV27	TRBJ2-3
CSAPDVGRSYNEQFF	TGCAGTGCGCCTGACGTCGGTAGGTCGTACAATGAGCAGTTCTTC	15	NA	few	TRBV20-1	TRBJ2-1
CASSIGDNTYEQYF	TGTGCCAGTAGTATAGGGGACAATACCTACGAGCAGTACTTC	14	NA	NA	TRBV19	TRBJ2-7
CASSLFPVGGTNEKLFF	TGCGCCAGCAGCTTATTCCCCGTAGGAGGAACTAATGAAAAACTGTTTTTT	17	NA	NA	TRBV5-1	TRBJ1-4
CASSYDGNTIYF	TGTGCCAGCAGTTACGATGGAAACACCATATATTTT	12	NA	NA	TRBV6-5	TRBJ1-3
CSAPRGAGNEQYF	TGCAGTGCTCCCCGGGGGGCCGGGAATGAGCAGTACTTC	13	NA	NA	TRBV20-1	TRBJ2-7
CASSLELNYEQYF	TGTGCCAGCAGCTTAGAACTTAACTACGAGCAGTACTTC	13	NA	many	TRBV7-6	TRBJ2-7
CASSFPGQHRGYTF	TGTGCCAGCAGTTTCCCGGGACAACATCGTGGCTACACCTTC	14	NA	few	TRBV12-3/TRBV12-4	TRBJ1-2
CASSQDGLVGNIQYF	TGCGCCAGCAGCCAAGACGGCCTAGTTGGAAACATTCAGTACTTC	15	NA	many	TRBV4-3	TRBJ2-4
CSAEYKGDYGYTF	TGCAGTGCTGAATACAAGGGAGACTATGGCTACACCTTC	13	NA	few	TRBV20-1	TRBJ1-2
CASRTTGGMRNTEAFF	TGTGCCAGCAGAACGACAGGGGGGATGAGAAACACTGAAGCTTTCTTT	16	TRBD1	NA	TRBV27	TRBJ1-1
CASSALDYYNEQFF	TGCGCCAGCAGCGCTCTGGACTACTACAATGAGCAGTTCTTC	14	NA	NA	TRBV5-1	TRBJ2-1
CASEERGGAETQYF	TGTGCCTCCGAGGAGCGGGGGGGGGCGGAGACCCAGTACTTC	14	TRBD2	many	TRBV12-3/TRBV12-4	TRBJ2-5
CATSREGLRAGVRYEQDF	TGTGCCACCAGCAGAGAAGGCCTGCGGGCGGGAGTTCGGTACGAGCAGGACTTC	18	TRBD2	once	TRBV15	TRBJ2-1